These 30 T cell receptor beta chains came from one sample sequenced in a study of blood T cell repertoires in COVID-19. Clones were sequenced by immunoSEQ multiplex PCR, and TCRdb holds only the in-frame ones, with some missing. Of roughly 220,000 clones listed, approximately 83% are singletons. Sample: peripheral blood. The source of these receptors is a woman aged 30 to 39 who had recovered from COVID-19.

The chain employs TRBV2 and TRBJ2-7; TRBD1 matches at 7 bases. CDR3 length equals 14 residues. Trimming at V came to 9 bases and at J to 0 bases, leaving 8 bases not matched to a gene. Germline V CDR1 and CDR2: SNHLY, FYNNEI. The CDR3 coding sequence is TGTGCCAGTACCGGGACAGCAAACTCCTACGAGCAGTACTTC. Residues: CASTGTANSYEQYF.

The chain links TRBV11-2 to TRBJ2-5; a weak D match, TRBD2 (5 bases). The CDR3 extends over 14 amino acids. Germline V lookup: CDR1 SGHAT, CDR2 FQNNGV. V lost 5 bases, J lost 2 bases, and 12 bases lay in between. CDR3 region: CASSRTGIQETQYF. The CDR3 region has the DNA TGTGCCAGCAGCCGAACGGGGATACAAGAGACCCAGTACTTC.

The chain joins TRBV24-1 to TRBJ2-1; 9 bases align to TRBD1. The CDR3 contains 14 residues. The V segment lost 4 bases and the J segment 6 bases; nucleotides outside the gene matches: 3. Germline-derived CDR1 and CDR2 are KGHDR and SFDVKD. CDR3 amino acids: CATSEGQGLNEQFF. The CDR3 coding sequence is TGTGCCACCAGTGAGGGACAGGGACTCAATGAGCAGTTCTTC.

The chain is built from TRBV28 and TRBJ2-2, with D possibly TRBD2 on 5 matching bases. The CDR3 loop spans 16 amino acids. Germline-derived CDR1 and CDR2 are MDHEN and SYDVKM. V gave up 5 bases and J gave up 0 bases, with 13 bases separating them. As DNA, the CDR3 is TGTGCCAGCAGTCAAACGCGGGTGACGAACACCGGGGAGCTGTTTTTT. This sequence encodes CASSQTRVTNTGELFF.

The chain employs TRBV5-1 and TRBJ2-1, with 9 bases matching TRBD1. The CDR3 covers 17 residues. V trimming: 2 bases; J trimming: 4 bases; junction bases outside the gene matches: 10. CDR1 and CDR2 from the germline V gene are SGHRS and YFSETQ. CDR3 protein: CASSFFQTGTGYNEQFF. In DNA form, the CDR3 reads TGCGCCAGCAGCTTCTTTCAGACCGGGACAGGGTACAATGAGCAGTTCTTC.

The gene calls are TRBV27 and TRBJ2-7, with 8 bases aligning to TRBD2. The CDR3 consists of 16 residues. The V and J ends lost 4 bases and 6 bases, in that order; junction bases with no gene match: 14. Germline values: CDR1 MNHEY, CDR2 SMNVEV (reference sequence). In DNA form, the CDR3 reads TGTGCCAGCAGTTCCCTCGGTAGCGGGAATTTTGGCGAGCAGTACTTC. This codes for CASSSLGSGNFGEQYF.

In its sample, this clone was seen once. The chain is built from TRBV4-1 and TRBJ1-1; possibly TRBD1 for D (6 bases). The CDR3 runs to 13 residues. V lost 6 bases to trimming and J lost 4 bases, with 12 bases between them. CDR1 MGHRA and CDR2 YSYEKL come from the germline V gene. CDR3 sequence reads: CASSRQDGTEAFF. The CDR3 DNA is TGCGCCAGCAGTCGACAGGATGGCACTGAAGCTTTCTTT.

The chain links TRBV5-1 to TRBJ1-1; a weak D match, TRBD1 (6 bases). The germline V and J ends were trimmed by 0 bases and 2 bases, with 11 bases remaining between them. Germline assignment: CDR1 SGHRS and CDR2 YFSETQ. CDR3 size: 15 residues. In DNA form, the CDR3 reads TGCGCCAGCAGCTTGGGACAGGAGGCAAACACTGAAGCTTTCTTT. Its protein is CASSLGQEANTEAFF.

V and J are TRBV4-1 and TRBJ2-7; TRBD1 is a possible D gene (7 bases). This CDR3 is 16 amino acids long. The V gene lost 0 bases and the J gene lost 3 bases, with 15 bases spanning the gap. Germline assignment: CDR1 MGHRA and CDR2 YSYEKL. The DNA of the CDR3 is TGCGCCAGCAGCCAAGAGGTCAGGGGGGCCCTCTACGAGCAGTACTTC. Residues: CASSQEVRGALYEQYF.

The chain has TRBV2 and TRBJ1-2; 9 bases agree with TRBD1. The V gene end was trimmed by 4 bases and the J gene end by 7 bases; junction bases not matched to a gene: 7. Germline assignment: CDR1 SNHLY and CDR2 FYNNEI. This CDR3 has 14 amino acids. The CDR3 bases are TGTGCCAGCAGTGCCTACAGGGGGCGGGTTGGCTACACCTTC. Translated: CASSAYRGRVGYTF.

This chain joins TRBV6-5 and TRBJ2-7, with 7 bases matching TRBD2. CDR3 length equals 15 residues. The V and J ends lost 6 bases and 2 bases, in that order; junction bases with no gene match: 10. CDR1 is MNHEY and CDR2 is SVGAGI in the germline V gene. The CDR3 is CASSRLKTSAYEQYF. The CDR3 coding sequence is TGTGCCAGCAGCCGCCTCAAAACTAGCGCCTACGAGCAGTACTTC.

In DNA form, the CDR3 reads TGTGCCAGCAGTTACTCGGGGCAGAATGGCTACACCTTC. As protein: CASSYSGQNGYTF. J is TRBJ1-2 and V is TRBV6-5; D is possibly TRBD1 (5 bases). Trimming shortened V by 0 bases and J by 6 bases, and 8 bases separated the two germline ends. CDR1 and CDR2 (germline): MNHEY, SVGAGI. There are 13 residues in the CDR3.

The chain's CDR3 is CAISESYRGEGTEEKLFF. The CDR3 DNA reads TGTGCCATCAGTGAGTCCTACAGGGGAGAGGGTACAGAGGAAAAACTGTTTTTT. The rearrangement joins TRBV10-3 to TRBJ1-4; TRBD1 matches at 7 bases. CDR3 length: 18 amino acids. Germline V gene lookup returns CDR1 ENHRY and CDR2 SYGVKD. Trimming cost V 0 bases and J 8 bases; bases outside gene matches: 15.

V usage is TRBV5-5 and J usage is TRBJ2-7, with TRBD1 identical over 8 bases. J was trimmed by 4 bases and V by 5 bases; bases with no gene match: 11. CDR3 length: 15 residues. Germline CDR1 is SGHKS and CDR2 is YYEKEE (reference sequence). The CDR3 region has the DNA TGTGCCAGCAGGATGTGGCAGGGGGCCGCATACGAGCAGTACTTC. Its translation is CASRMWQGAAYEQYF.

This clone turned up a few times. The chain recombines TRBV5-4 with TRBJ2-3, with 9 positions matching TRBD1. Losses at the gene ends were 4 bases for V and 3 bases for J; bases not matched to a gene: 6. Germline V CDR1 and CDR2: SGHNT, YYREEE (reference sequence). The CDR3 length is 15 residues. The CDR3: CASSPRTGATDTQYF. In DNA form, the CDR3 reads TGTGCCAGCAGCCCGCGGACAGGGGCAACAGATACGCAGTATTTT. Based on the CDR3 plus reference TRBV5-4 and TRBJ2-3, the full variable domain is ETGVTQSPTHLIKTRGQQVTLRCSSQSGHNTVSWYQQALGQGPQFIFQYYREEENGRGNFPPRFSGLQFPNYSSELNVNALELDDSALYLCASSPRTGATDTQYFGPGTRLTVL.

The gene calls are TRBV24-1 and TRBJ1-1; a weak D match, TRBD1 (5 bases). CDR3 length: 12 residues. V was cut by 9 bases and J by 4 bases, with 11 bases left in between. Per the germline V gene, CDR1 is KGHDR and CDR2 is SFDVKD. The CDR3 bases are TGTGCCACCGCCCACGGGGGCACTGAAGCTTTCTTT. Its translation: CATAHGGTEAFF.

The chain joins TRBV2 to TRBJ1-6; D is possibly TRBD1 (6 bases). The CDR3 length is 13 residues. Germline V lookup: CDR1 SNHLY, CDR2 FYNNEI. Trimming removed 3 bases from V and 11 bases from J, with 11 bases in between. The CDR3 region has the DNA TGTGCCAGCAGTGAGACTTCAGGGGCACCCCTCCACTTT. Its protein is CASSETSGAPLHF.

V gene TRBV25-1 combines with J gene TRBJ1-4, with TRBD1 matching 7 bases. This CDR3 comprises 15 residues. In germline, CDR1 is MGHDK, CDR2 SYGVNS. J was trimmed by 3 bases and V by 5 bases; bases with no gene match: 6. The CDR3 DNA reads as TGTGCCAGCAGTCCGACAGGGTTACCTAATGAAAAACTGTTTTTT. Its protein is CASSPTGLPNEKLFF. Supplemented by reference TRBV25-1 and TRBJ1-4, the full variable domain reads EADIYQTPRYLVIGTGKKITLECSQTMGHDKMYWYQQDPGMELHLIHYSYGVNSTEKGDLSSESTVSRIRTEHFPLTLESARPSHTSQYLCASSPTGLPNEKLFFGSGTQLSVL.

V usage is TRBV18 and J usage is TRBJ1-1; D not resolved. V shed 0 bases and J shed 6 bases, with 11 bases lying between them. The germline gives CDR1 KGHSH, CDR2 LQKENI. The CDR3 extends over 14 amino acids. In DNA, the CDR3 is TGTGCCAGCTCACCACCCGAGGGTTGGCCTGAAGCTTTCTTT. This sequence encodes CASSPPEGWPEAFF.

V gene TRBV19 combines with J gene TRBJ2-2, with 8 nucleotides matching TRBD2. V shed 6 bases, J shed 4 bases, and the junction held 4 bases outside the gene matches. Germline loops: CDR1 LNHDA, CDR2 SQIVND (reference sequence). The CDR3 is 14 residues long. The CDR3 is CASRNSGITGELFF. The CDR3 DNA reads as TGTGCCAGTAGGAATAGCGGGATCACCGGGGAGCTGTTTTTT.

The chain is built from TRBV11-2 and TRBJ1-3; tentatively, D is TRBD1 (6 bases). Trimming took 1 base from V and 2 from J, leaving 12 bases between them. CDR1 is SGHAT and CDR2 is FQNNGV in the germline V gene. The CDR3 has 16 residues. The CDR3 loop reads CASSLGPGAAGNTIYF. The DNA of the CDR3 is TGTGCCAGCAGCTTAGGACCAGGGGCCGCTGGAAACACCATATATTTT.

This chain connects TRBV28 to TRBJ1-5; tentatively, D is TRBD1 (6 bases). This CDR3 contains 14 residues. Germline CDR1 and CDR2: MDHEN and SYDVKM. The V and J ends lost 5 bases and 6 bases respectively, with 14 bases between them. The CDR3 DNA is TGTGCCAGCAGTCAAGGGGGTAGGGGTCAGCCCCAGCATTTT. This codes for CASSQGGRGQPQHF.

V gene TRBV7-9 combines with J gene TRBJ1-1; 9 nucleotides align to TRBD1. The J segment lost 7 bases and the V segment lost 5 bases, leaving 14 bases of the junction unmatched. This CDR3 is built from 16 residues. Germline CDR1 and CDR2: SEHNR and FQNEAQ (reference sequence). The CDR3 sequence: CASSQEAGTGKFEAFF. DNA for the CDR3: TGTGCCAGCAGCCAGGAAGCCGGGACAGGGAAATTTGAAGCTTTCTTT. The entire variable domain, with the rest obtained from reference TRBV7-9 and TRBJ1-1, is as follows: DTGVSQNPRHKITKRGQNVTFRCDPISEHNRLYWYRQTLGQGPEFLTYFQNEAQLEKSRLLSDRFSAERPKGSFSTLEIQRTEQGDSAMYLCASSQEAGTGKFEAFFGQGTRLTVV.

In DNA, the CDR3 is TGTGCCAGCACACCGGGACTAGCGGGATTCGCCTACAATGAGCAGTTCTTC. This codes for CASTPGLAGFAYNEQFF. This chain joins TRBV2 and TRBJ2-1, with 13 nucleotides matching TRBD2. Germline CDR1 reads SNHLY; CDR2 reads FYNNEI. The CDR3 covers 17 residues. J was trimmed by 2 bases and V by 7 bases; bases with no gene match: 8. Variable domain in full (rest from reference TRBV2 and TRBJ2-1): EPEVTQTPSHQVTQMGQEVILRCVPISNHLYFYWYRQILGQKVEFLVSFYNNEISEKSEIFDDQFSVERPDGSNFTLKIRSTKLEDSAMYFCASTPGLAGFAYNEQFFGPGTRLTVL.

The CDR3 reads CASSSSGTPEAFF. The DNA of the CDR3 is TGCGCCAGCAGTTCTTCCGGGACACCAGAAGCTTTCTTT. The gene calls are TRBV10-1 and TRBJ1-1; TRBD1 is a possible D gene (6 bases). CDR1 and CDR2 from the germline V gene are WNHNN and SYGVQD (reference sequence). The CDR3 spans 13 residues. V was pared by 5 bases and J by 8 bases, with 15 bases between.

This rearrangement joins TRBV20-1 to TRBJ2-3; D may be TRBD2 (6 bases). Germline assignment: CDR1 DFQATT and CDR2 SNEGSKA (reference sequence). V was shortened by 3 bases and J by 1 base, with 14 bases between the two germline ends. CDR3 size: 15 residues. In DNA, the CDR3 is TGCAGTGCTAGTCTAGGCGGGATGGGCACAGATACGCAGTATTTT. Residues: CSASLGGMGTDTQYF.

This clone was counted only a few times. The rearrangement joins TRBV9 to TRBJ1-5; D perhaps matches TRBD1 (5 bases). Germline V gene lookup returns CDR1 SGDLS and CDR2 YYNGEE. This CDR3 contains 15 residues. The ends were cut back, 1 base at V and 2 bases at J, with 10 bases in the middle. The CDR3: CASSVSWGGNQPQHF. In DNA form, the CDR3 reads TGTGCCAGCAGCGTAAGTTGGGGGGGCAATCAGCCCCAGCATTTT.

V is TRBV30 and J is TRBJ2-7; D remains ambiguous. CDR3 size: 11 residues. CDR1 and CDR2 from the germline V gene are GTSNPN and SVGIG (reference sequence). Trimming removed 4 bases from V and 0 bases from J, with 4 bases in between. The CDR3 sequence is CAWTVSYEQYF. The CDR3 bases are TGTGCCTGGACGGTCTCCTACGAGCAGTACTTC.

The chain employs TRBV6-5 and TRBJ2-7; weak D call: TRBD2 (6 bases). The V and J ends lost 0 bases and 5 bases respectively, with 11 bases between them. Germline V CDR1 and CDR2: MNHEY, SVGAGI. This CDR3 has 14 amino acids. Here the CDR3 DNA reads TGTGCCAGCAGTTACTCGACTAGTAAAAACGAGCAGTACTTC. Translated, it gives CASSYSTSKNEQYF.

CDR3 DNA sequence: TGTGCCAGTAGTGGAGCGGGTGCCTACGAGCAGTACTTC. It is translated as CASSGAGAYEQYF. This rearrangement joins TRBV19 to TRBJ2-7, with D possibly matching TRBD2 (6 bases). Germline CDR1 LNHDA, CDR2 SQIVND (reference sequence). This CDR3 has 13 amino acids. V lost 5 bases and J lost 2, with 10 bases in between.